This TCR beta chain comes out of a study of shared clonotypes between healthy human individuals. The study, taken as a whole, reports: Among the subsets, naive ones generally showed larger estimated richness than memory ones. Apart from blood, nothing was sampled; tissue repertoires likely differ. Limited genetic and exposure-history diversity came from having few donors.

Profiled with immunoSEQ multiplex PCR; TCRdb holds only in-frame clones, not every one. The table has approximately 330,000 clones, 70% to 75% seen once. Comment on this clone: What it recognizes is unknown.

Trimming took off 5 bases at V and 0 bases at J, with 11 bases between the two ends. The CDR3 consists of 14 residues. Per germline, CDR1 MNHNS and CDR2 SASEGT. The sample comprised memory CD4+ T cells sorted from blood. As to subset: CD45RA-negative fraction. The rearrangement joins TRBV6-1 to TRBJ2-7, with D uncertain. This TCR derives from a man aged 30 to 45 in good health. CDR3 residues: CASSPGHVSYEQYF. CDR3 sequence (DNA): TGTGCCAGCAGTCCTGGCCACGTCTCCTACGAGCAGTACTTC.